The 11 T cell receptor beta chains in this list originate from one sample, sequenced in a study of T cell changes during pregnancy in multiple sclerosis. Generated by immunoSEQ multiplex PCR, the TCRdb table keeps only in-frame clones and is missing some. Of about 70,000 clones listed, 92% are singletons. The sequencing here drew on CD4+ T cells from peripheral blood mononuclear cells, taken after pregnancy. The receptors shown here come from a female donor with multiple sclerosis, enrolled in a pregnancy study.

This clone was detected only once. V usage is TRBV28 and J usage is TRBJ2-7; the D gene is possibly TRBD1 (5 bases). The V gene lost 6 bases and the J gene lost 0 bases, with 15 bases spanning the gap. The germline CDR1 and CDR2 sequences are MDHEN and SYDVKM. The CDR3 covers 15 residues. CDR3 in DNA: TGTGCCAGCAGCAATCTCAAGACAGTCTCCTACGAGCAGTACTTC. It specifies CASSNLKTVSYEQYF.

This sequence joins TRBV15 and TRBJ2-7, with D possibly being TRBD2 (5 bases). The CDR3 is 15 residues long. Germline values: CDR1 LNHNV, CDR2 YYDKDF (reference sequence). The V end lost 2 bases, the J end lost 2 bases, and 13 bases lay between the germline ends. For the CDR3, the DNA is TGTGCCACCAGCAGAACGCCCGGACTGGCCTACGAGCAGTACTTC. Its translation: CATSRTPGLAYEQYF.

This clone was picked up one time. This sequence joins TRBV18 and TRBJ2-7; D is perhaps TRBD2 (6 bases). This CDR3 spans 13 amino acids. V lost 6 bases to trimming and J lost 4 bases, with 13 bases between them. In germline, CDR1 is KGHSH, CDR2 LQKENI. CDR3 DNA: TGTGCCAGCTCCCCGGGAGCCCTTTACGAGCAGTACTTC. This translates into CASSPGALYEQYF.

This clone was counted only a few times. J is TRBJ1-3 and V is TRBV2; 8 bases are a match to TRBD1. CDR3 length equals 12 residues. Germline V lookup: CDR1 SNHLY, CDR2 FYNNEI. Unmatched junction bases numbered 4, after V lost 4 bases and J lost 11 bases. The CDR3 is CASSGRQGSIYF. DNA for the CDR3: TGTGCCAGCAGTGGGCGACAGGGGTCCATATATTTT. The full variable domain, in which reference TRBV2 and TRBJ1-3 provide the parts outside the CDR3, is EPEVTQTPSHQVTQMGQEVILRCVPISNHLYFYWYRQILGQKVEFLVSFYNNEISEKSEIFDDQFSVERPDGSNFTLKIRSTKLEDSAMYFCASSGRQGSIYFGEGSWLTVV.

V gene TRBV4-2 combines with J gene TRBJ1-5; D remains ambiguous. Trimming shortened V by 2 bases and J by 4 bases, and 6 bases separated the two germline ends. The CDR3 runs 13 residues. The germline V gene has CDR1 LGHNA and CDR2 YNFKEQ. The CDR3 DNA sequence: TGTGCCAGCAGCCAAATCTTAAATCAGCCCCAGCATTTT. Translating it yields CASSQILNQPQHF.

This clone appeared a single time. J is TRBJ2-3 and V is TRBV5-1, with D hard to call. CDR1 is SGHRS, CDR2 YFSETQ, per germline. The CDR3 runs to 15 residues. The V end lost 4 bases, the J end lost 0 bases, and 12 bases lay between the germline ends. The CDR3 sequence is CASSLTSASTDTQYF. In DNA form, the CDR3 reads TGCGCCAGCAGCCTCACAAGCGCTAGCACAGATACGCAGTATTTT.

The CDR3 here is CASSLGGGAGNTEAFF. The CDR3 bases are TGTGCCAGCAGCTTAGGGGGGGGCGCAGGAAACACTGAAGCTTTCTTT. V usage is TRBV7-9 and J usage is TRBJ1-1, with D tentatively TRBD1 (6 bases). The CDR3 spans 16 residues. Per germline, CDR1 SEHNR and CDR2 FQNEAQ (reference sequence). V was clipped by 1 base and J by 2 bases, with 14 bases between them. The complete variable domain, with remaining parts taken from reference TRBV7-9 and TRBJ1-1, reads DTGVSQNPRHKITKRGQNVTFRCDPISEHNRLYWYRQTLGQGPEFLTYFQNEAQLEKSRLLSDRFSAERPKGSFSTLEIQRTEQGDSAMYLCASSLGGGAGNTEAFFGQGTRLTVV.

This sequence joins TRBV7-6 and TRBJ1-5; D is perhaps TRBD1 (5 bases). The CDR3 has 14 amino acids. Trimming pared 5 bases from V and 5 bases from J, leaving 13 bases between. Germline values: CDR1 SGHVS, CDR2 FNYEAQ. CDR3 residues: CASSAKGPYQPQHF. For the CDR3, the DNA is TGTGCCAGCAGCGCGAAGGGGCCTTATCAGCCCCAGCATTTT.

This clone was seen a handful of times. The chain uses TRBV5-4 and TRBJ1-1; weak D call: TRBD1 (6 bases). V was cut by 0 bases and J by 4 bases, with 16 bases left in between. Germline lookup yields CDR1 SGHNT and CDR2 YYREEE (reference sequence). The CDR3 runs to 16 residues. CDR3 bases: TGTGCCAGCAGCTTGGACGGGGGGCTTAGGGGCACTGAAGCTTTCTTT. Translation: CASSLDGGLRGTEAFF.

CDR3 nucleotide sequence: TGTGCCAGCAGCTTCGGCACAGATACGCAGTATTTT. The encoded protein is CASSFGTDTQYF. The V call is TRBV5-6, the J call TRBJ2-3; D not resolved. Germline assignment: CDR1 SGHDT and CDR2 YYEEEE. The CDR3 length is 12 residues. Trimming shortened V by 2 bases and J by 1 base, and 2 bases separated the two germline ends. Complete variable domain (other parts from reference TRBV5-6 and TRBJ2-3): DAGVTQSPTHLIKTRGQQVTLRCSPKSGHDTVSWYQQALGQGPQFIFQYYEEEERQRGNFPDRFSGHQFPNYSSELNVNALLLGDSALYLCASSFGTDTQYFGPGTRLTVL.

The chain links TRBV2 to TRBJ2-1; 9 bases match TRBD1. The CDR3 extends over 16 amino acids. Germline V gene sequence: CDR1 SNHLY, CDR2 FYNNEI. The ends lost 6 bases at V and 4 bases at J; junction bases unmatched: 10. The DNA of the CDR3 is TGTGCCAGCAGCCCTCAGTGGGGACAGGGATACAATGAGCAGTTCTTC. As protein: CASSPQWGQGYNEQFF.